The rows below give T cell receptor beta chains drawn from one sample of a study of blood T cell repertoires in COVID-19. The method was immunoSEQ multiplex PCR; TCRdb's version includes in-frame clones alone and lacks a portion of them. Altogether approximately 220,000 clones are present, nearly 90% being singletons, with the ten largest covering 3.5% to 4%. Input material: PBMCs or T cells enriched from blood (not recorded which). Source of these receptors: a woman in her thirties with acute COVID-19. The CDR3 runs from the conserved cysteine through the conserved F or W. The D gene is left open where the match is weak. Some rows mark clone size as missing; the rest say once, few, many or name a class of expanded clone.

clone size,D gene,J gene,V gene,CDR3 protein,CDR3 DNA
NA,NA,TRBJ2-3,TRBV18,CASSPPSVDTQYF,TGTGCCAGCTCACCACCCAGCGTAGATACGCAGTATTTT
NA,NA,TRBJ1-1,TRBV7-2,CASTQGGGNTEAFF,TGTGCCAGCACCCAAGGGGGGGGGAACACTGAAGCTTTCTTT
few,NA,TRBJ1-6,TRBV5-1,CASMEGPAYNSPLHF,TGCGCCAGCATGGAGGGACCGGCATATAATTCACCCCTCCACTTT
NA,NA,TRBJ1-2,TRBV5-4,CASSLAQGRGGYTF,TGTGCCAGCAGCTTGGCGCAGGGTCGTGGTGGCTACACCTTC
NA,NA,TRBJ1-2,TRBV3-1/TRBV3-2,CASSSTPGRGTADLYGYTF,TGTGCCAGCAGCTCTACCCCCGGGCGGGGAACGGCGGACCTTTACGGCTACACCTTC
NA,NA,TRBJ1-1,TRBV19,CASSIGQVLNTEAFF,TGTGCCAGTAGTATAGGACAGGTATTGAACACTGAAGCTTTCTTT
NA,NA,TRBJ1-4,TRBV5-6,CASSLGPGRGNEKLFF,TGTGCCAGCAGCTTGGGGCCAGGGCGGGGAAATGAAAAACTGTTTTTT
NA,TRBD1,TRBJ2-5,TRBV4-1,CASSQDSRTGRYQETQYF,TGCGCCAGCAGCCAAGACTCCCGGACAGGCCGGTACCAAGAGACCCAGTACTTC
NA,TRBD2,TRBJ2-1,TRBV5-1,CASSWSGGGNEQFF,TGCGCCAGCAGTTGGAGCGGGGGCGGGAATGAGCAGTTCTTC
NA,NA,TRBJ2-7,TRBV20-1,CSARGDNEQYF,TGCAGTGCTAGAGGGGACAATGAGCAGTACTTC
NA,TRBD1,TRBJ2-2,TRBV5-1,CASSWAGGENTGELFF,TGCGCCAGCAGCTGGGCAGGGGGCGAGAACACCGGGGAGCTGTTTTTT
few,NA,TRBJ2-7,TRBV6-1,CASSEANYEQYF,TGTGCCAGCAGTGAGGCCAACTACGAGCAGTACTTC
few,TRBD1,TRBJ2-5,TRBV24-1,CATSDGQGKETQYF,TGTGCCACCAGTGACGGACAGGGTAAAGAGACCCAGTACTTC
NA,NA,TRBJ1-1,TRBV7-6,CASSNNRGKNTEAFF,TGTGCCAGCAGCAATAACCGGGGGAAGAACACTGAAGCTTTCTTT
few,TRBD2,TRBJ2-2,TRBV19,CASRVPGLGNTGELFF,TGTGCCAGTAGAGTCCCGGGACTAGGGAACACCGGGGAGCTGTTTTTT
NA,NA,TRBJ2-7,TRBV14,CASSQQPGFSYEQYF,TGTGCCAGCAGCCAACAACCAGGGTTCTCCTACGAGCAGTACTTC
NA,NA,TRBJ2-2,TRBV28,CASSPSGVGTNTGELFF,TGTGCCAGCAGTCCCTCGGGGGTGGGGACCAACACCGGGGAGCTGTTTTTT
once,TRBD1,TRBJ1-1,TRBV24-1,CATSASSGGPNTEAFF,TGTGCCACCAGTGCCTCGTCAGGGGGGCCGAACACTGAAGCTTTCTTT
NA,NA,TRBJ2-1,TRBV9,CASSVEGGGRVNEQFF,TGTGCCAGCAGCGTAGAAGGCGGGGGCCGGGTGAATGAGCAGTTCTTC
once,NA,TRBJ1-5,TRBV29-1,CSVARDTVNSNQPQHF,TGCAGCGTTGCCCGGGACACGGTAAATAGCAATCAGCCCCAGCATTTT
NA,NA,TRBJ1-1,TRBV10-2,CASSVSNTEAFF,TGCGCCAGCAGCGTCTCGAACACTGAAGCTTTCTTT
NA,NA,TRBJ1-2,TRBV28,CASSFGGVGGYTF,TGTGCCAGCAGTTTTGGGGGGGTAGGTGGCTACACCTTC
NA,TRBD2,TRBJ2-5,TRBV7-3,CASSLRGGPQETQYF,TGTGCCAGCAGCTTACGCGGGGGGCCCCAAGAGACCCAGTACTTC
NA,NA,TRBJ1-5,TRBV25-1,CASSKQESNQPQHF,TGTGCCAGCAGCAAACAGGAGAGCAATCAGCCCCAGCATTTT
NA,NA,TRBJ1-3,TRBV30,CAWSGHSSGNTIYF,TGTGCCTGGAGTGGTCACAGCTCTGGAAACACCATATATTTT
NA,NA,TRBJ1-4,TRBV18,CASSPAGFGGEKLFF,TGTGCCAGCTCACCGGCGGGGTTCGGCGGAGAAAAACTGTTTTTT
NA,NA,TRBJ2-3,TRBV5-1,CASSSLPSTDTQYF,TGCGCCAGCAGCTCTCTTCCTAGCACAGATACGCAGTATTTT
once,TRBD1,TRBJ2-1,TRBV10-3,CAIRDRADNEQFF,TGTGCCATCAGGGACAGGGCTGACAATGAGCAGTTCTTC
NA,NA,TRBJ2-2,TRBV5-1,CASSLTGTGELFF,TGCGCCAGCAGCTTAACCGGCACCGGGGAGCTGTTTTTT
once,TRBD1,TRBJ1-6,TRBV18,CASSPRATGGSYNSPLHF,TGTGCCAGCTCACCACGGGCAACAGGGGGCTCCTATAATTCACCCCTCCACTTT
NA,NA,TRBJ1-2,TRBV19,CASSPFDTSNYGYTF,TGTGCCAGTAGTCCCTTCGACACTTCTAACTATGGCTACACCTTC
NA,TRBD2,TRBJ2-3,TRBV29-1,CSVGTSGYTDTQYF,TGCAGCGTCGGGACTAGCGGATACACAGATACGCAGTATTTT
NA,TRBD1,TRBJ1-1,TRBV5-1,CASSLEGSGQGPLSFF,TGCGCCAGCAGCTTGGAAGGGTCGGGACAGGGCCCTCTGTCTTTCTTT
NA,NA,TRBJ1-5,TRBV9,CASSVGGVAQGPQHF,TGTGCCAGCAGCGTAGGCGGGGTGGCCCAAGGGCCCCAGCATTTT
NA,TRBD1,TRBJ2-5,TRBV30,CAWSMTGETQYF,TGTGCCTGGAGCATGACAGGGGAGACCCAGTACTTC
few,NA,TRBJ2-7,TRBV6-2/TRBV6-3,CASSYSEGGEQYF,TGTGCCAGCAGTTACTCCGAGGGTGGAGAGCAGTACTTC
NA,TRBD1,TRBJ2-7,TRBV24-1,CATSSRDRGHEQYF,TGTGCCACCTCTTCAAGGGACAGGGGGCACGAGCAGTACTTC
once,NA,TRBJ2-7,TRBV6-1,CASSEAGRGTKKQYF,TGTGCCAGCAGTGAAGCGGGGAGGGGGACTAAGAAGCAGTACTTC
NA,TRBD2,TRBJ2-1,TRBV19,CASSISSGGASEQFF,TGTGCCAGTAGCATTAGTAGCGGGGGGGCCTCTGAGCAGTTCTTC
NA,TRBD2,TRBJ2-7,TRBV11-2,CASSLVGGAGSYEQYF,TGTGCCAGCAGCTTAGTCGGGGGGGCAGGATCCTACGAGCAGTACTTC
NA,TRBD1,TRBJ1-2,TRBV5-4,CASSPDREYGYTF,TGTGCCAGCAGCCCGGACAGGGAGTATGGCTACACCTTC
NA,TRBD2,TRBJ2-5,TRBV9,CASSAWGGQETQYF,TGTGCCAGCAGCGCGTGGGGGGGCCAAGAGACCCAGTACTTC
NA,NA,TRBJ2-4,TRBV19,CASIGMNIQYF,TGTGCCAGTATCGGGATGAACATTCAGTACTTC
NA,TRBD2,TRBJ2-3,TRBV5-1,CASSFRDYQRTDTQYF,TGCGCCAGCAGCTTCCGGGACTACCAACGCACAGATACGCAGTATTTT
NA,TRBD1,TRBJ1-6,TRBV30,CAWDLNQGVVKRSPLHF,TGTGCCTGGGACCTGAATCAGGGGGTCGTTAAACGGTCACCCCTCCACTTT
NA,NA,TRBJ1-1,TRBV11-2,CASSLMAVNTEAFF,TGTGCCAGCAGCTTAATGGCGGTGAACACTGAAGCTTTCTTT
NA,TRBD2,TRBJ2-3,TRBV19,CASIGGGDTQYF,TGTGCCAGTATCGGGGGGGGAGATACGCAGTATTTT
NA,TRBD1,TRBJ1-4,TRBV30,CAWSLPGQGWRTNEKLFF,TGTGCCTGGAGTCTCCCGGGACAGGGTTGGAGAACTAATGAAAAACTGTTTTTT
NA,TRBD1,TRBJ2-2,TRBV2,CASSEALPETGDTGELFF,TGTGCCAGCAGTGAAGCGCTTCCCGAGACAGGGGACACCGGGGAGCTGTTTTTT
NA,NA,TRBJ1-6,TRBV9,CASSSTAPGTLHF,TGTGCCAGCAGCTCTACGGCCCCAGGGACCCTCCACTTT
NA,TRBD1,TRBJ2-1,TRBV7-9,CASSWEGQGRNEQFF,TGTGCCAGCAGCTGGGAGGGACAGGGGCGAAATGAGCAGTTCTTC
NA,NA,TRBJ1-1,TRBV6-5,CASSYFNIGNTEAFF,TGTGCCAGCAGTTACTTTAATATCGGGAACACTGAAGCTTTCTTT
NA,TRBD1,TRBJ1-6,TRBV19,CASSSGQGAGNSPLHF,TGTGCCAGTAGTTCAGGACAGGGGGCAGGTAATTCACCCCTCCACTTT
NA,TRBD1,TRBJ1-2,TRBV27,CASSRTGAVYGYTF,TGTGCCAGCAGTCGGACAGGGGCCGTCTATGGCTACACCTTC
NA,TRBD1,TRBJ1-5,TRBV28,CASRTGTGHPNQPQHF,TGTGCCAGCAGAACCGGGACAGGGCATCCCAATCAGCCCCAGCATTTT
NA,NA,TRBJ1-2,TRBV5-1,CASSPGWGQTTGGYTF,TGCGCCAGCAGCCCGGGATGGGGCCAGACGACAGGTGGCTACACCTTC
NA,NA,TRBJ2-1,TRBV2,CASRWDWGVNEQFF,TGTGCCAGCAGGTGGGACTGGGGGGTCAATGAGCAGTTCTTC
NA,TRBD2,TRBJ2-3,TRBV13,CASSWGGLGPPADTQYF,TGTGCCAGCAGCTGGGGGGGACTAGGTCCTCCCGCAGATACGCAGTATTTT
NA,TRBD1,TRBJ2-1,TRBV24-1,CATSDGQGVLNEQFF,TGTGCCACCAGTGATGGGCAGGGGGTACTCAATGAGCAGTTCTTC
NA,TRBD1,TRBJ1-4,TRBV5-4,CASSLTGVDEKLFF,TGTGCCAGCAGCTTGACAGGGGTTGACGAAAAACTGTTTTTT